The rows below give T cell receptor beta chains drawn from one sample of a study of beta chain features in type 1 diabetes. Measured with immunoSEQ multiplex PCR; TCRdb has only the in-frame clones, and not every one. The data show about 290,000 clones, about 8% seen once. Sequencing was carried out using central memory CD4+ T cells from blood. Source of these receptors: a woman in her late teens or twenties in good health. CDR3s include the opening cysteine and the closing phenylalanine or tryptophan. D genes are given only for firm matches. Expanded clones get a size class; other rows say once, few or many, or leave the size out.

j_call | v_call | d_call | clone_size | cdr3_aa | cdr3_nt
TRBJ1-4 | TRBV29-1 | . | . | CSVVGQAQEKLFF | TGCAGCGTTGTAGGACAAGCTCAGGAAAAACTGTTTTTT
TRBJ1-5 | TRBV2 | . | many | CASSERGPRSNQPQHF | TGTGCCAGCAGTGAGAGGGGACCTAGGAGCAATCAGCCCCAGCATTTT
TRBJ2-1 | TRBV13 | . | many | CASRDMGHEQFF | TGTGCCAGCCGGGATATGGGTCATGAGCAGTTCTTC
TRBJ2-3 | TRBV5-1 | TRBD2 | . | CASSLAPAGELGDTQYF | TGCGCCAGCAGCTTGGCCCCAGCGGGAGAATTGGGAGATACGCAGTATTTT
TRBJ2-1 | TRBV7-2 | . | . | CASSRSTSMGLLNEQFF | TGTGCCAGCAGCCGTAGCACTTCAATGGGGCTCTTGAATGAGCAGTTCTTC
TRBJ2-5 | TRBV9 | . | many | CASSVGSSETQYF | TGTGCCAGCAGCGTAGGTTCGTCGGAGACCCAGTACTTC
TRBJ1-5 | TRBV15 | . | . | CATSRDNQPQHF | TGTGCCACCAGCAGAGACAATCAGCCCCAGCATTTT
TRBJ2-3 | TRBV5-1 | TRBD2 | . | CASTASGANTDTQYF | TGCGCCAGCACGGCTAGCGGGGCTAACACAGATACGCAGTATTTT
TRBJ2-3 | TRBV4-3 | TRBD2 | few | CASSPGLAGGYRTDTQYF | TGCGCCAGCAGCCCGGGACTAGCGGGAGGCTATCGTACAGATACGCAGTATTTT
TRBJ1-6 | TRBV7-9 | . | few | CASSIGGARNSPLHF | TGTGCCAGCAGCATCGGGGGGGCCCGGAATTCACCCCTCCACTTT
TRBJ2-3 | TRBV7-7 | TRBD2 | . | CASSPIAGEADTQYF | TGTGCTAGCAGTCCAATAGCGGGGGAGGCAGATACGCAGTATTTT